The present T cell receptor beta chain was sequenced within a study of regulatory T cells in long-lasting Graves disease. Whole-study context: Those with persistent Graves' disease had received antithyroid drugs for over 5 years with positive TSH receptor antibodies. Broader study findings: Preferential use of TRBV28, TRBJ1-2 and TRBJ2-5 was seen in persistent disease. Sharing of public clonotypes was greater in persistent patients (under 3,000) than in new patients (about 970).

The time point: persistent/refractory GD, antithyroid drugs over 5 years with positive TRAb. The TCR library was prepared using RNA isolated from PBMCs. Sequencing libraries for TCR beta were prepared with iRepertoire HTBI primers and Arm-PCR of CDR3 regions. TCRdb recomputed calls from the multiplex PCR reads with MiXCR, one row per CDR3 protein. In the table there are around 430,000 distinct CDR3 sequences, about 20% of which are singletons. In the case of this clonotype: Its antigen is unknown.

CDR1 and CDR2 from the germline V gene are ENHRY and SYGVKD. The CDR3 has 13 amino acids. Trimming shortened V by 7 bases and J by 0 bases, and 9 bases separated the two germline ends. The sample consisted of peripheral blood mononuclear cells (PBMCs), taken when the disease was refractory, from a patient treated with antithyroid drugs. The chain carries TRBV10-3 and TRBJ1-1; maybe TRBD1 (5 bases). This clonotype was obtained from a female donor with Graves disease. CDR3 amino acids: CAINGAMNTEAFF. The DNA for the CDR3 is TGTGCCATCAATGGGGCAATGAACACTGAAGCTTTCTTT.